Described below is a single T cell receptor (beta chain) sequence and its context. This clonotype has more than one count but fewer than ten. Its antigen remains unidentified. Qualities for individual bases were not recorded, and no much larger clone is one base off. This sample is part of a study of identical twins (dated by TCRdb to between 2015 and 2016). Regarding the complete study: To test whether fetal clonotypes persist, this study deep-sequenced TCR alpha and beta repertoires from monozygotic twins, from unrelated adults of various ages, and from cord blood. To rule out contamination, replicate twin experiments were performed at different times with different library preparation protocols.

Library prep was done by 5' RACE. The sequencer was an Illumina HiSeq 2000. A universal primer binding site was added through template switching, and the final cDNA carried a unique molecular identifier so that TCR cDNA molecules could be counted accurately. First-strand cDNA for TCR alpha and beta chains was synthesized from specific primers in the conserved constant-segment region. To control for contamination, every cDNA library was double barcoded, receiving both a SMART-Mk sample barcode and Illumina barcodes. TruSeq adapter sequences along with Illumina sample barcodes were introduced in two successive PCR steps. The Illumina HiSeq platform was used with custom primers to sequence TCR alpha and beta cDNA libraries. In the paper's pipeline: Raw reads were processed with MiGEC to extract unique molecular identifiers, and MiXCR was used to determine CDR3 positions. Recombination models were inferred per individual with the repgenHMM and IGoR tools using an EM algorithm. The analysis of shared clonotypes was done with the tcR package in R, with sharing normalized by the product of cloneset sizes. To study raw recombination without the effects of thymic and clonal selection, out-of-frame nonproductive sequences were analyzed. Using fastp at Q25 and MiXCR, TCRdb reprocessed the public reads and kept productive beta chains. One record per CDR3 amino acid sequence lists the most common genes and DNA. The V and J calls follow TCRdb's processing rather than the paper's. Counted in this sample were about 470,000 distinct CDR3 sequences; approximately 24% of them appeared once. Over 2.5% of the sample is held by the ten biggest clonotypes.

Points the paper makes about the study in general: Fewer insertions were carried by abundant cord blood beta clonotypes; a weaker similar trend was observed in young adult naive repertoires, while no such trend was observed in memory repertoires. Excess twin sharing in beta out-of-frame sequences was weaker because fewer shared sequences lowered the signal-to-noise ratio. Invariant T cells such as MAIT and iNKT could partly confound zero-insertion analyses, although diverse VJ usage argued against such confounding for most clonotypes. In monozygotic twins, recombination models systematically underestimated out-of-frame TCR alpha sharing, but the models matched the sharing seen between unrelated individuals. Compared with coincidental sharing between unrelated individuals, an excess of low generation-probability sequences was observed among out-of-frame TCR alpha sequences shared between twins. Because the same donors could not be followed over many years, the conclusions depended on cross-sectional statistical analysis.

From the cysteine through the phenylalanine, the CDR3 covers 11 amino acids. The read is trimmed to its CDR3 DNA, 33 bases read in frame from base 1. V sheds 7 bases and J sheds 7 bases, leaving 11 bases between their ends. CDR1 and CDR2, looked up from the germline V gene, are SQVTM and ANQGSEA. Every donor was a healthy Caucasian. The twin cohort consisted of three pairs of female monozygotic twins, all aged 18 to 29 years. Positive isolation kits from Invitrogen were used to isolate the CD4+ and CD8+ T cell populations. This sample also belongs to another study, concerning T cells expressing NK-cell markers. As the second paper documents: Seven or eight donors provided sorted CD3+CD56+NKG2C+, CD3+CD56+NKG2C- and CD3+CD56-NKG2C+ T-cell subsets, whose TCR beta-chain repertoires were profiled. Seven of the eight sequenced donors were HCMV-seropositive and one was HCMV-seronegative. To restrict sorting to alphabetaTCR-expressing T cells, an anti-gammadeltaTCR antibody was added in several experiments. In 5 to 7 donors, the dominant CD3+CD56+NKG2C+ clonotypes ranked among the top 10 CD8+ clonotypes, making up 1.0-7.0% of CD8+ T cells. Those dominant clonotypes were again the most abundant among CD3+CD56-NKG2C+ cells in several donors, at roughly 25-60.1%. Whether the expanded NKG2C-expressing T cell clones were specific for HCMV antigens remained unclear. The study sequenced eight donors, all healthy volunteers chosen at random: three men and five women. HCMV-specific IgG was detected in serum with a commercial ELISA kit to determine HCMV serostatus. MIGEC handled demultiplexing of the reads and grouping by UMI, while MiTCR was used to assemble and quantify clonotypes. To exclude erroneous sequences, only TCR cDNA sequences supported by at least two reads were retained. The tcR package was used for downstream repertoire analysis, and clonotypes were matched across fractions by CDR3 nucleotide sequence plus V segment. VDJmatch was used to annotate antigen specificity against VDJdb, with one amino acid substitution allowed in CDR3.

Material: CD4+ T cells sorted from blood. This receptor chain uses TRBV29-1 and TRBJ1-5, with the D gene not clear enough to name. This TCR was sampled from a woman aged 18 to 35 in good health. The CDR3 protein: CSAGAGQPQHF. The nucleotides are TGCAGCGCCGGTGCGGGGCAGCCCCAGCATTTT. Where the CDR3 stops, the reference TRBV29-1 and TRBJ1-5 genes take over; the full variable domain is SAVISQKPSRDICQRGTSLTIQCQVDSQVTMMFWYRQQPGQSLTLIATANQGSEATYESGFVIDKFPISRPNLTFSTLTVSNMSPEDSSIYLCSAGAGQPQHFGDGTRLSIL.